These T cell receptor beta chains were read from a single sample in a study of T-cell reconstitution after alpha-beta-depleted transplantation in children. TCRdb reprocessed the PCR reads with MiXCR, giving one entry per CDR3 protein. This repertoire shows approximately 400,000 distinct CDR3 sequences, approximately 11% found once; its top ten account for about 5%. The material was PBMCs from the stem cell graft donor, obtained from the stem cell graft. The source of these receptors is a human donor who donated a stem cell graft to a child with acute myeloid leukemia. CDR3s leave out the opening cysteine and the closing phenylalanine or tryptophan.

V	J	CDR3
TRBV12-3/TRBV12-4	TRBJ1-5	ASKHGDQPQH
TRBV29-1	TRBJ2-1	SVPGTSGYNEQF
TRBV19	TRBJ2-5	ASSSTREETQY
TRBV4-1	TRBJ2-3	ASSQIGTRTDTQY
TRBV29-1	TRBJ2-7	SAGGISYEQY
TRBV24-1	TRBJ1-2	ATSDPGRGYGYT
TRBV5-1	TRBJ2-3	ASTPTAGGTDTQY
TRBV12-3/TRBV12-4	TRBJ1-4	ASSLFQGATNEKLF
TRBV12-3/TRBV12-4	TRBJ2-3	ASSFRGGVIPTDTQY
TRBV5-1	TRBJ1-5	ASSLETGNNQPQH
TRBV29-1	TRBJ2-1	SAAEYREGEQF
TRBV5-5	TRBJ2-7	ASSPPAGDHEQY
TRBV4-1	TRBJ1-3	ASSQDPWGGGNTIY
TRBV29-1	TRBJ2-7	SVGESWYEQY
TRBV11-3	TRBJ2-2	ASSLGTSGHGELF
TRBV20-1	TRBJ2-5	SPQPRGETQY
TRBV6-5	TRBJ2-7	ASSYSILGGRDEQY
TRBV9	TRBJ1-3	ASSVSPLAGNTIY
TRBV27	TRBJ2-5	ASSFLGVGLETQY
TRBV20-1	TRBJ1-1	SASQGAGGNTEAF
TRBV6-1	TRBJ1-1	ASKIRQAITEAF
TRBV14	TRBJ2-3	ASSQDLRDTQY
TRBV7-9	TRBJ2-5	ASTSEAFQETQY